The 25 T cell receptor beta chains below all came from one sample that was sequenced in a study of a mutant IDH1 vaccine in newly diagnosed glioma. The table came from immunoSEQ multiplex PCR; TCRdb's copy has only in-frame clones and leaves some out. This table has tens of thousands of clones, 84% appearing once. The time point was: week 35, safety follow-up. Topical imiquimod accompanied each vaccine dose, which consisted of 300 ug of mutant IDH1 20-mer peptide. Their recognized antigens are unknown. The sample here was PBMCs, taken from a glioma patient whose treatment included an IDH1 peptide vaccine. These receptors originate from a woman aged 18-29 years with glioma.

The chain employs TRBV19 and TRBJ2-4; TRBD1 matches 8 bases. The V gene end was trimmed by 6 bases and the J gene end by 2 bases; junction bases not matched to a gene: 9. CDR1 is LNHDA, CDR2 SQIVND, per germline (reference sequence). CDR3 length: 16 amino acids. CDR3 coding DNA: TGTGCCAGTAGAGACCAGGGGGCGGCCACCAAAAACATTCAGTACTTC. This codes for CASRDQGAATKNIQYF. Looking up the rest from reference TRBV19 and TRBJ2-4 gives the full variable domain: DGGITQSPKYLFRKEGQNVTLSCEQNLNHDAMYWYRQDPGQGLRLIYYSQIVNDFQKGDIAEGYSVSREKKESFPLTVTSAQKNPTAFYLCASRDQGAATKNIQYFGAGTRLSVL.

The chain is built from TRBV11-2 and TRBJ2-1; TRBD1 matches 8 bases. The V and J ends lost 6 bases and 0 bases, in that order; junction bases with no gene match: 4. The length of the CDR3 is 15 residues. From germline, CDR1 is SGHAT and CDR2 FQNNGV. CDR3 amino acids: CASSGGTGSYNEQFF. The CDR3, as DNA: TGTGCCAGCAGTGGGGGGACAGGCTCCTACAATGAGCAGTTCTTC. Full variable domain (rest looked up from reference TRBV11-2 and TRBJ2-1): EAGVAQSPRYKIIEKRQSVAFWCNPISGHATLYWYQQILGQGPKLLIQFQNNGVVDDSQLPKDRFSAERLKGVDSTLKIQPAKLEDSAVYLCASSGGTGSYNEQFFGPGTRLTVL.

The rearrangement links TRBV5-5 to TRBJ2-7; D ambiguous. The V end lost 0 bases, the J end lost 2 bases, and 9 bases lay between the germline ends. Looked up from germline, CDR1 is SGHKS and CDR2 is YYEKEE (reference sequence). The CDR3 is 14 residues long. This CDR3 reads CASSLAALPYEQYF. The CDR3 DNA follows: TGTGCCAGCAGCTTGGCCGCCCTCCCCTACGAGCAGTACTTC.

This rearrangement joins TRBV4-3 to TRBJ1-4; possible D gene TRBD1, 6 bases. With 1 base removed from V and 6 bases from J, the gap between germline ends came to 12 bases. The CDR3 runs 15 residues. CDR1 is LGHNA and CDR2 is YSLEER in the germline V gene. CDR3 sequence: CASSQGQGLDEKLFF. The CDR3, as DNA: TGCGCCAGCAGCCAAGGTCAGGGGCTGGATGAAAAACTGTTTTTT.

The chain links TRBV6-5 to TRBJ2-7; 7 bases are a match to TRBD2. Germline trimming cut 2 bases from V and 0 bases from J; bases unmatched to any gene: 4. Germline CDR1 is MNHEY and CDR2 is SVGAGI. This CDR3 is built from 15 residues. CDR3 DNA: TGTGCCAGCAGTTACACGGGGGGTAGCTCCTACGAGCAGTACTTC. Encoded protein: CASSYTGGSSYEQYF.

This clone showed up just a few times. The V gene is TRBV7-9, the J gene TRBJ1-1; no firm D call. This CDR3 region has 13 residues. Germline CDR1 reads SEHNR; CDR2 reads FQNEAQ (reference sequence). V lost 3 bases, J lost 1 base, and 6 bases lay in between. The CDR3 reads CASSFLQNTEAFF. DNA of the CDR3: TGTGCCAGCAGCTTCTTACAGAACACTGAAGCTTTCTTT.

The rearrangement uses TRBV4-1 and TRBJ2-1; unclear D gene. Germline-derived CDR1 and CDR2 are MGHRA and YSYEKL. The CDR3 contains 12 residues. Trimming took 6 bases from V and 8 from J, leaving 11 bases between them. CDR3 region: CASREDVHEQFF. Here the CDR3 DNA reads TGCGCCAGCAGAGAAGACGTCCATGAGCAGTTCTTC.

The V and J genes are TRBV19 and TRBJ2-2; D call uncertain. This CDR3 region has 11 residues. V dropped 7 bases and J dropped 10 bases, with 10 bases sitting between them. Germline CDR1 reads LNHDA; CDR2 reads SQIVND (reference sequence). The DNA of the CDR3 is TGTGCCAGTACCCACGGCGTGGAGCTGTTTTTT. Residues: CASTHGVELFF.

V is TRBV7-2 and J is TRBJ1-3, with a tentative D call TRBD1 (5 bases). CDR1 is SGHTA and CDR2 is FQGNSA in the germline V gene. Trimming cost V 5 bases and J 6 bases, with 11 bases left between them. The CDR3 extends over 13 amino acids. The CDR3: CASSPGGPNTIYF. The CDR3 DNA is TGTGCCAGCAGCCCGGGGGGTCCAAACACCATATATTTT.

With respect to this clone: The DNA is left out, because the CDR3 cannot be placed on it with certainty; the CDR3 is given as TCRdb lists it. CDR3 protein: CASSTSVWGGGYTF. The gene calls are TRBV27 and TRBJ1-2. The CDR3 has 14 amino acids, counting both end residues. Per the germline V gene, CDR1 is MNHEY and CDR2 is SMNVEV (reference sequence).

This chain uses TRBV2 with TRBJ2-7; possible D gene TRBD1, 5 bases. Trimming left V 6 bases short and J 3 bases short, with 12 bases between. Germline CDR1 is SNHLY and CDR2 is FYNNEI. The CDR3 spans 13 residues. CDR3 sequence (DNA): TGTGCCAGCAGGATCATGACAGACTACGAGCAGTACTTC. Encoded protein: CASRIMTDYEQYF.

The table lists this clone with a few counts. The chain employs TRBV6-5 and TRBJ1-2; D gene unclear. V was clipped by 6 bases and J by 5 bases, with 13 bases between them. CDR1 and CDR2 from the germline V gene are MNHEY and SVGAGI. The CDR3 length is 13 residues. CDR3 region: CASSNGQLYGYTF. CDR3 DNA: TGTGCCAGCAGCAATGGGCAGCTTTATGGCTACACCTTC.

The chain employs TRBV7-9 and TRBJ2-3, with D maybe TRBD2 (5 bases). CDR1 is SEHNR, CDR2 FQNEAQ, per germline (reference sequence). Trimming pared 8 bases from V and 0 bases from J, leaving 15 bases between. This CDR3 is built from 15 residues. The CDR3 loop is CASPHPTGSTDTQYF. The CDR3 bases are TGTGCCAGCCCGCACCCGACGGGGAGCACAGATACGCAGTATTTT.

The V gene is TRBV5-4, the J gene TRBJ2-2; D gene uncertain. Germline-derived CDR1 and CDR2 are SGHNT and YYREEE (reference sequence). Trimming took 1 base from V and 3 from J, leaving 13 bases between them. This CDR3 spans 16 amino acids. CDR3 DNA: TGTGCCAGCAGCTTGCTGAACTTCGTGGACACCGGGGAGCTGTTTTTT. Amino acids: CASSLLNFVDTGELFF.

The V call is TRBV4-1, the J call TRBJ2-1; TRBD2 aligns across 9 bases. Per germline, CDR1 MGHRA and CDR2 YSYEKL. This CDR3 contains 14 residues. V lost 3 bases, J lost 10 bases, and 7 bases stayed unmatched. The CDR3 region has the DNA TGCGCCAGCAGCCAGCGGGGGGGCGGCGGAGAGCAGTTCTTC. This translates into CASSQRGGGGEQFF.

The gene calls are TRBV18 and TRBJ1-3; D unclear. The CDR3 length is 14 residues. CDR1 and CDR2 (germline): KGHSH, LQKENI. V lost 3 bases and J 7 bases, leaving 13 bases between the germline ends. CDR3 sequence reads: CASSPESLRNTIYF. The CDR3 bases are TGTGCCAGCTCACCGGAAAGCTTGAGGAACACCATATATTTT. Full variable domain (rest looked up from reference TRBV18 and TRBJ1-3): NAGVMQNPRHLVRRRGQEARLRCSPMKGHSHVYWYRQLPEEGLKFMVYLQKENIIDESGMPKERFSAEFPKEGPSILRIQQVVRGDSAAYFCASSPESLRNTIYFGEGSWLTVV.

This clone was seen a few times. The chain has TRBV5-1 and TRBJ1-1, with D maybe TRBD1 (5 bases). The V gene's germline CDR1 is SGHRS and CDR2 YFSETQ. Trimming shortened V by 0 bases and J by 4 bases, and 13 bases separated the two germline ends. This CDR3 contains 15 residues. The CDR3 loop reads CASSLGGSRGTEAFF. In nucleotides, the CDR3 is TGCGCCAGCAGCTTGGGGGGATCTAGGGGCACTGAAGCTTTCTTT. Together with reference TRBV5-1 and TRBJ1-1, the CDR3 gives the full variable domain: KAGVTQTPRYLIKTRGQQVTLSCSPISGHRSVSWYQQTPGQGLQFLFEYFSETQRNKGNFPGRFSGRQFSNSRSEMNVSTLELGDSALYLCASSLGGSRGTEAFFGQGTRLTVV.

The V and J genes are TRBV7-9 and TRBJ2-7, with 7 bases aligning to TRBD1. The CDR3 consists of 14 residues. Trimming cost V 5 bases and J 2 bases; bases outside gene matches: 6. Germline V gene data show CDR1 as SEHNR and CDR2 as FQNEAQ (reference sequence). The CDR3 coding sequence is TGTGCCAGCAGCCCTGGGCAGGGGGCCTACGAGCAGTACTTC. Residues: CASSPGQGAYEQYF.

This chain joins TRBV6-5 and TRBJ2-7; the D gene is possibly TRBD2 (6 bases). Germline CDR1 reads MNHEY; CDR2 reads SVGAGI. The CDR3 sequence is 15 residues long. Trimming stripped 5 bases from V and 3 bases from J, with 17 bases between. CDR3: CASSTGTRGGYEQYF. DNA for the CDR3: TGTGCCAGCAGTACCGGGACGCGGGGTGGCTACGAGCAGTACTTC.

The CDR3 sequence is CASSIKALAGELFF. In DNA, the CDR3 is TGTGCCAGTAGTATAAAAGCTTTGGCCGGGGAGCTGTTTTTT. V and J are TRBV19 and TRBJ2-2; no reliable D call. In germline, CDR1 is LNHDA, CDR2 SQIVND (reference sequence). Between the trimmed V and J ends, which lost 2 bases and 6 bases, there was a span of 10 bases. The CDR3 spans 14 residues.

The chain has TRBV10-2 and TRBJ2-7; D is perhaps TRBD1 (5 bases). The germline CDR1 and CDR2 sequences are WSHSY and SAAADI. CDR3 length equals 15 residues. V was trimmed by 5 bases and J by 2 bases, leaving 16 bases between them. The CDR3 DNA follows: TGCGCCAGCAGTTTCTCTCAGGGTCCTACCTACGAGCAGTACTTC. It is translated as CASSFSQGPTYEQYF.

This clone was detected only a few times. This chain joins TRBV19 and TRBJ1-1; TRBD1 aligns across 11 bases. CDR3 length equals 14 residues. Germline CDR1 reads LNHDA; CDR2 reads SQIVND (reference sequence). Germline trimming cut 5 bases from V and 6 bases from J; bases unmatched to any gene: 5. This chain's CDR3 is CASSYGQGAAEAFF. The CDR3 nucleotides are TGTGCCAGTAGTTATGGACAGGGGGCGGCTGAAGCTTTCTTT.

The chain couples TRBV5-1 to TRBJ2-3; weak D call: TRBD1 (6 bases). CDR1 is SGHRS and CDR2 is YFSETQ in the germline V gene. V was clipped by 0 bases and J by 2 bases, with 7 bases between them. The CDR3 sequence is 14 residues long. The CDR3, as DNA: TGCGCCAGCAGCTTGGACAGGGCCACAGATACGCAGTATTTT. The encoded protein is CASSLDRATDTQYF.

The gene calls are TRBV6-5 and TRBJ1-1, with 8 bases identical to TRBD1. CDR1 and CDR2 from the germline V gene are MNHEY and SVGAGI. The CDR3 consists of 15 residues. Trimming removed 0 bases from V and 1 base from J; junction bases left unmatched: 1. The CDR3 region is CASSYSGTGNTEAFF. CDR3 nucleotide sequence: TGTGCCAGCAGTTACTCCGGGACAGGGAACACTGAAGCTTTCTTT.

This rearrangement joins TRBV19 to TRBJ2-1; TRBD2 agrees at 7 bases. Losses at the gene ends were 3 bases for V and 4 bases for J; bases not matched to a gene: 6. The germline V gene encodes CDR1 LNHDA and CDR2 SQIVND (reference sequence). This CDR3 has 15 amino acids. Here the CDR3 DNA reads TGTGCCAGTAGTATCATCTCTAGCGGTTACAATGAGCAGTTCTTC. Amino acid sequence: CASSIISSGYNEQFF.